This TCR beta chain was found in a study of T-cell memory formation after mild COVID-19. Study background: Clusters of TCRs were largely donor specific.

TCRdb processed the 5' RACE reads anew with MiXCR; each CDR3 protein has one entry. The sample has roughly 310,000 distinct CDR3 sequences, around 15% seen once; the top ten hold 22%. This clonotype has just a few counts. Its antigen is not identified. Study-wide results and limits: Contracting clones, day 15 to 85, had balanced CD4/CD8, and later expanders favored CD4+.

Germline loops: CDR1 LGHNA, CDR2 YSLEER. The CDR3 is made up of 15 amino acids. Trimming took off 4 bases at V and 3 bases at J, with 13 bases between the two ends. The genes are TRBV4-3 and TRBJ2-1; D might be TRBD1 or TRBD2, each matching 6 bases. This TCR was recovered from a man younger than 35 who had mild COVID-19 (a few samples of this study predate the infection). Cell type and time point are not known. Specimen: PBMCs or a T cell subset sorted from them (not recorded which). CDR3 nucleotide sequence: TGCGCCAGCAGCCTCCTGGGGGGCCTCTACAATGAGCAGTTCTTC. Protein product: CASSLLGGLYNEQFF.